This T cell receptor (beta chain) was recorded in a study of breast tumors, draining lymph nodes, adjacent tissues. TCRdb re-called the multiplex PCR reads through MiXCR, storing one row per CDR3 protein. Of some 9,200 distinct CDR3 sequences listed, 40% to 55% are singletons. The CDR3 is made up of 16 amino acids. The germline V gene encodes CDR1 SQVTM and CDR2 ANQGSEA. On this clonotype: What it binds is unknown. The junction shows a germline mismatch at one end, possibly a read error.

Regarding the study as a whole: Compared with basal-like, luminal-like tumors shared significantly more repertoire with nontumor tissue. Tumor repertoires ranked between lymph nodes and nontumor tissue in diversity, with V and J gene preferences.

The source of this sequence is a female donor with breast cancer. Some clones in this sample may be carry-over from other donors' samples. Sequences were obtained from tumor-adjacent breast tissue. This chain joins TRBV29-1 and TRBJ2-1; TRBD2 is a possible D gene (5 bases). The CDR3 sequence is CSVEFPQRSSYNEQLF. The CDR3 bases are TGCAGCGTTGAGTTCCCCCAGCGGAGCTCCTACAATGAGCAGCTCTTC.